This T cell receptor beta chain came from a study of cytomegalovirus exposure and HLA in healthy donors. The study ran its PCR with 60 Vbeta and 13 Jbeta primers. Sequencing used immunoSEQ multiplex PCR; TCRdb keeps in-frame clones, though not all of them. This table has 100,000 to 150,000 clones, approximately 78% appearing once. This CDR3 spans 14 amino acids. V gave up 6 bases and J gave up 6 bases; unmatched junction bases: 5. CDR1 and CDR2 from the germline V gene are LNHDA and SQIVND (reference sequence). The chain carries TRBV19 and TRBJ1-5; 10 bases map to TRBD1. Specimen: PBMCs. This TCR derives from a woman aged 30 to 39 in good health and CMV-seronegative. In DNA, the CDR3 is TGTGCCAGTAGCCGGACAGGGGGACCTCAGCCCCAGCATTTT. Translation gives CASSRTGGPQPQHF.